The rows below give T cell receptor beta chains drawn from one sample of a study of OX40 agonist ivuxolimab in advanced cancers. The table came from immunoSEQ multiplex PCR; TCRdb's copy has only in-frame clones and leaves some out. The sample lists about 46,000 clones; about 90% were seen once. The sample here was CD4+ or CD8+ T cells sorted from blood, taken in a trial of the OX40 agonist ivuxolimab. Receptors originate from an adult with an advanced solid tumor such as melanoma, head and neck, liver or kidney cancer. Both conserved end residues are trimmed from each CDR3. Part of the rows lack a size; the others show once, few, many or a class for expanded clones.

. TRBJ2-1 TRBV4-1 ASSPRQGARNEQF
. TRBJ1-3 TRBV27 ASSLGGGDGNTIY
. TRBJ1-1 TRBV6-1 ASSEAWTIRTEAF
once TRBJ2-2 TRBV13 ASSHPNFTGELF
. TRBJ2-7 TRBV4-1 ASSWKATGGSYEQY
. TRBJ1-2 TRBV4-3 ASSQGVTNSLYGYT
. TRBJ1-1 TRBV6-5 ASSYSRVDTEAF
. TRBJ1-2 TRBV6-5 ASSLGGADGYT
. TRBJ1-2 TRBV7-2 ASSWSGTGVDYGYT
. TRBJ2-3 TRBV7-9 ASSQGLAPDTQY
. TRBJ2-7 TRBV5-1 ASSFGTSDSSYEQY
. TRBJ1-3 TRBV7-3 ATCNVGGSGNTIY
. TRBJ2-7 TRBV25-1 ASSIQTGPYEQY
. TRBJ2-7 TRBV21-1 ASSPTGIDEQY
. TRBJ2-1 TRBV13 ASSLGLGGEQF
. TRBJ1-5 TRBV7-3 ASSPWESNQPQH
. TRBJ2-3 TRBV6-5 ASSYLSTDTQY
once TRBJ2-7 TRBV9 ASSGGQNYEQY
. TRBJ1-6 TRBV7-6 ASSLGVSPLH
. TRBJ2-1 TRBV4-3 ASSQRDGPYNEQF
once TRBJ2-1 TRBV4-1 ASSHRLAGGNEQF
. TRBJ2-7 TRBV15 ATSKGREGREQY